In this sample, the clone carrying this T cell receptor (beta chain) turned up a few times. Its antigen is not identified. The data were obtained in a study of vaccination and CD4 T cells after COVID-19. Study-level background: Convalescent individuals numbered four females and six males, two being Hispanic.

The assay that was used to sequence DNA from cultured CD4+ T cells was the Oncomine TCR Beta short-read assay. TCRdb fed the PCR reads into MiXCR, producing one record per CDR3 protein. Among about 14,000 distinct CDR3 sequences listed, 25% to 30% were seen once. Treatment noted: roughly ten-day PBMC culture with coronavirus spike peptide pools or control peptides (ViraFEST assay). Peptide pool stimulation in ViraFEST expanded antigen-specific T cells, whose TCRs were then sequenced. Trimming removed 7 bases from V and 4 bases from J, with 14 bases in between. Germline V gene data show CDR1 as MNHNS and CDR2 as SASEGT. The CDR3 sequence is 14 residues long. Study conclusions and caveats: The rise in median SARS-CoV-2-reactive clonotypes, from approximately 23 to 38, was not significant.

This chain joins TRBV6-1 and TRBJ2-4, with D possibly matching TRBD2 (6 bases). The clonotype was recovered from a human donor who had recovered from COVID-19. The sample comprised CD4+ T cells from blood, cultured in vitro. CDR3 residues: CASTPQGRKNIQYF. The CDR3 DNA sequence: TGTGCCAGCACTCCACAAGGGAGGAAAAACATTCAGTACTTC.